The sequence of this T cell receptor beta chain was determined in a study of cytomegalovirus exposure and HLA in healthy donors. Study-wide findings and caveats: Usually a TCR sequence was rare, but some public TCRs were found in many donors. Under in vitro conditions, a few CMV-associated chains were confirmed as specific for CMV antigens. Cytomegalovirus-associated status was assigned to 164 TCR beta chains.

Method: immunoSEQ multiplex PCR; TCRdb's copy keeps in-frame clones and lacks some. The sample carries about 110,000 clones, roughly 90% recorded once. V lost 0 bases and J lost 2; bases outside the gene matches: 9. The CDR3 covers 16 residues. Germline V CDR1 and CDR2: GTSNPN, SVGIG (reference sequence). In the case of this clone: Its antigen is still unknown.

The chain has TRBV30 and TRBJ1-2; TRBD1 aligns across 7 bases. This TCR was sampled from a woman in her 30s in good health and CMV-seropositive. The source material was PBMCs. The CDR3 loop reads CAWSVRPRQGNYGYTF. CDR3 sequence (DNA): TGTGCCTGGAGTGTACGCCCCAGACAGGGCAACTATGGCTACACCTTC.